One sample yielded the 9 T cell receptor beta chains listed below, sequenced in a study of cytomegalovirus exposure and HLA in healthy donors. In the PCR, 60 Vbeta and 13 Jbeta primers were used. Assay: immunoSEQ multiplex PCR; the TCRdb copy retains only in-frame clones and omits some. The profile covers around 150,000 clones, with roughly 80% appearing a single time and more than 7% taken by the ten largest. Sequencing was done on a sample of PBMCs. All receptors come from a male donor in good health and CMV-seropositive.

This chain links TRBV2 with TRBJ1-1; 11 bases fit TRBD1. Trimming cost V 6 bases and J 4 bases; bases outside gene matches: 1. Germline V gene data show CDR1 as SNHLY and CDR2 as FYNNEI. The CDR3 runs to 13 residues. The CDR3 DNA reads as TGTGCCAGCAGGGGGACAGGGGGCACTGAAGCTTTCTTT. Amino acid sequence: CASRGTGGTEAFF.

The count of this clone is one. The chain joins TRBV18 to TRBJ1-1, with D unresolved. The V gene's germline CDR1 is KGHSH and CDR2 LQKENI. Trimming left V 1 base short and J 3 bases short, with 15 bases between. The CDR3 totals 16 residues. The CDR3 nucleotides read TGTGCCAGCTCACCACTAGAGGGTGCCCGCTACACTGAAGCTTTCTTT. This codes for CASSPLEGARYTEAFF.

This chain joins TRBV30 and TRBJ2-2; 10 bases are shared with TRBD1. CDR1 and CDR2 from the germline V gene are GTSNPN and SVGIG (reference sequence). The CDR3 is 19 residues long. After removal of 0 bases from V and 0 bases from J, the junction contained 10 bases not matched to a gene. CDR3 coding DNA: TGTGCCTGGAGTGTCAGGGGACAGGGGCTCAGGACGAACACCGGGGAGCTGTTTTTT. It yields the protein CAWSVRGQGLRTNTGELFF.

This CDR3 reads CASSRGNLGYGYTF. CDR3 DNA: TGTGCCAGCAGCCGGGGAAACCTAGGTTATGGCTACACCTTC. The chain uses TRBV11-2 and TRBJ1-2, with D unresolved. Germline assignment: CDR1 SGHAT and CDR2 FQNNGV. The CDR3 contains 14 residues. V was shortened by 5 bases and J by 5 bases, with 15 bases between the two germline ends. The entire variable domain, with the rest obtained from reference TRBV11-2 and TRBJ1-2, is as follows: EAGVAQSPRYKIIEKRQSVAFWCNPISGHATLYWYQQILGQGPKLLIQFQNNGVVDDSQLPKDRFSAERLKGVDSTLKIQPAKLEDSAVYLCASSRGNLGYGYTFGSGTRLTVV.

Regarding this clone: Other DNA sequences in this specimen translate into the identical CDR3. This sequence joins TRBV9 and TRBJ2-7; a weak D match, TRBD2 (6 bases). This CDR3 is 15 amino acids long. Germline CDR1 reads SGDLS; CDR2 reads YYNGEE. Trimming removed 1 base from V and 0 bases from J, with 11 bases in between. CDR3 coding DNA: TGTGCCAGCAGCGTAAATAGCGGAAGCTCCTACGAGCAGTACTTC. It encodes CASSVNSGSSYEQYF.

The CDR3 is CASSPTSGREDTQYF. CDR3 sequence (DNA): TGCGCCAGCAGCCCCACTAGCGGGAGGGAAGATACGCAGTATTTT. The V gene is TRBV5-1, the J gene TRBJ2-3, with TRBD2 matching 13 bases. Germline-derived CDR1 and CDR2 are SGHRS and YFSETQ. V shed 4 bases, J shed 5 bases, and the junction held 4 bases outside the gene matches. The CDR3 runs 15 residues.

V usage is TRBV7-2 and J usage is TRBJ2-3; possible D gene TRBD2, 6 bases. The V end lost 8 bases, the J end lost 3 bases, and 18 bases lay between the germline ends. Germline values: CDR1 SGHTA, CDR2 FQGNSA. The CDR3 runs to 15 residues. The CDR3 here is CASLLAGAGTDTQYF. DNA for the CDR3: TGTGCCAGCTTACTGGCCGGGGCGGGGACAGATACGCAGTATTTT. The variable domain in full, completed from reference TRBV7-2 and TRBJ2-3, reads GAGVSQSPSNKVTEKGKDVELRCDPISGHTALYWYRQSLGQGLEFLIYFQGNSAPDKSGLPSDRFSAERTGGSVSTLTIQRTQQEDSAVYLCASLLAGAGTDTQYFGPGTRLTVL.

This clone has more than one count but fewer than ten. The chain recombines TRBV19 with TRBJ1-6; D remains ambiguous. V was trimmed by 3 bases and J by 0 bases, leaving 6 bases between them. The CDR3 consists of 15 residues. Germline CDR1 LNHDA, CDR2 SQIVND (reference sequence). The chain's CDR3 is CASSMRGSYNSPLHF. The CDR3 nucleotides are TGTGCCAGTAGTATGCGGGGCTCCTATAATTCACCCCTCCACTTT.

This rearrangement joins TRBV7-9 to TRBJ1-3; the D gene is possibly TRBD1 (6 bases). The CDR3 extends over 16 amino acids. CDR1 and CDR2 from the germline V gene are SEHNR and FQNEAQ (reference sequence). The V end was cut by 4 bases, the J end by 3 bases, with 16 bases between. This chain's CDR3 is CASSSQGALGGNTIYF. In nucleotides, the CDR3 is TGTGCCAGCAGCTCACAGGGTGCATTGGGTGGAAACACCATATATTTT.